The 10 T cell receptor beta chains in this list originate from one sample, sequenced in a study of CD8+ T cells in alopecia areata. Regarding treatment: oral pan-JAK inhibitor, 5-10 mg twice daily. Following RNA extraction, reverse transcription yielded cDNA that acted as the sequencing template. TCRdb's table, derived via immunoSEQ multiplex PCR, lists solely in-frame clones and lacks some. The data show about 200,000 clones, just under 65% seen once. The sequencing used CD4+ T cells sorted from blood, collected between weeks 47 and 50, from a patient treated with tofacitinib. All receptors derive from a human donor with alopecia areata.

This clone was observed once. The chain combines TRBV5-6 with TRBJ2-7; maybe TRBD1 (6 bases). This CDR3 has 16 amino acids. Trimming pared 3 bases from V and 0 bases from J, leaving 16 bases between. The germline V gene has CDR1 SGHDT and CDR2 YYEEEE. The CDR3: CASSSRQAGSSYEQYF. The CDR3 nucleotides are TGTGCCAGCAGCTCCAGACAGGCCGGAAGCTCCTACGAGCAGTACTTC.

This clone was found a few times. The chain couples TRBV5-1 to TRBJ2-5, with D uncertain. Germline V CDR1 and CDR2: SGHRS, YFSETQ. The V and J ends lost 5 bases and 4 bases respectively, with 18 bases between them. The CDR3 runs to 15 residues. CDR3 nucleotides: TGCGCCAGCAGTCAAGTGTCGGGTTCAATAGAGACCCAGTACTTC. It translates to CASSQVSGSIETQYF.

V is TRBV7-2 and J is TRBJ2-2, with D tentatively TRBD1 (6 bases). Germline lookup yields CDR1 SGHTA and CDR2 FQGNSA. The CDR3 sequence is 15 residues long. The ends were cut back, 4 bases at V and 6 bases at J, with 15 bases in the middle. The CDR3 loop reads CASSSRGRDAGELFF. CDR3 nucleotide sequence: TGTGCCAGCAGCTCCAGGGGCAGGGACGCCGGGGAGCTGTTTTTT.

The chain uses TRBV30 and TRBJ2-7, with D uncertain. Trimming took off 1 base at V and 9 bases at J, with 13 bases between the two ends. Per the germline V gene, CDR1 is GTSNPN and CDR2 is SVGIG (reference sequence). The CDR3 totals 12 residues. DNA for the CDR3: TGTGCCTGGAGTGCCGGCTTGGGTGGGCAGTACTTC. It specifies CAWSAGLGGQYF.

The chain links TRBV27 to TRBJ2-3; D call uncertain. V was pared by 5 bases and J by 6 bases, with 9 bases between. The CDR3 sequence is 12 residues long. Germline CDR1 MNHEY, CDR2 SMNVEV (reference sequence). The CDR3, as DNA: TGTGCCAGCAGTCAGACTCGGGATACGCAGTATTTT. This encodes CASSQTRDTQYF.

The V and J genes are TRBV5-1 and TRBJ2-5; a possible D gene is TRBD1 (6 bases). This CDR3 region has 14 residues. V was trimmed by 3 bases and J by 4 bases, leaving 13 bases between them. The germline gives CDR1 SGHRS, CDR2 YFSETQ. CDR3 in amino acids: CASSSGQSGETQYF. The CDR3 coding sequence is TGCGCCAGCAGCTCAGGACAGTCGGGAGAGACCCAGTACTTC.

The chain uses TRBV25-1 and TRBJ1-1; D gene unclear. V was pared by 3 bases and J by 0 bases, with 8 bases between. CDR1 is MGHDK and CDR2 is SYGVNS in the germline V gene. The CDR3 runs to 14 residues. CDR3 DNA: TGTGCCAGCAGTGAGACCAGGATGAACACTGAAGCTTTCTTT. Amino acids: CASSETRMNTEAFF.

V usage is TRBV5-6 and J usage is TRBJ1-6; 10 bases line up with TRBD1. Germline-derived CDR1 and CDR2 are SGHDT and YYEEEE. V gave up 2 bases and J gave up 8 bases; unmatched junction bases: 4. This CDR3 contains 15 residues. This CDR3 reads CASSLLGTGDSPLHF. In nucleotides, the CDR3 is TGTGCCAGCAGCTTATTAGGGACAGGGGATTCACCCCTCCACTTT.

The V gene is TRBV30, the J gene TRBJ2-5, with 7 bases that match TRBD1. The J segment lost 5 bases and the V segment lost 1 base, leaving 7 bases of the junction unmatched. The CDR3 has 14 amino acids. The V gene's germline CDR1 is GTSNPN and CDR2 SVGIG (reference sequence). CDR3 sequence: CAWSEGGPAETQYF. In nucleotides, the CDR3 is TGTGCCTGGAGTGAAGGGGGCCCTGCCGAGACCCAGTACTTC.

This clone was seen just once. This chain connects TRBV30 to TRBJ2-3, with 7 bases aligning to TRBD1. V lost 1 base, J lost 4 bases, and 5 bases stayed unmatched. CDR1 and CDR2 from the germline V gene are GTSNPN and SVGIG (reference sequence). The CDR3 is made up of 14 amino acids. For the CDR3, the DNA is TGTGCCTGGAGTGGGCAGGGGGTCCCAGATACGCAGTATTTT. As protein: CAWSGQGVPDTQYF.